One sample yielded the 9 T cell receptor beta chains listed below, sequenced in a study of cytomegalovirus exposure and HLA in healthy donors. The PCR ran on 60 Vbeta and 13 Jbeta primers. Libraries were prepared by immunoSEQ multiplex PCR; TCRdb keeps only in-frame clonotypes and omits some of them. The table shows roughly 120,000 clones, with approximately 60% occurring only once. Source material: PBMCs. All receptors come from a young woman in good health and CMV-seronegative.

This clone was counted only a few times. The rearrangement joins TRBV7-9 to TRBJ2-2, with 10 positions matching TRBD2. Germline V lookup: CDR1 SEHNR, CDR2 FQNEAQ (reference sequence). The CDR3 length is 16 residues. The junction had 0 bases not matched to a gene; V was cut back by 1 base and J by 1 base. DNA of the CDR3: TGTGCCAGCAGCTTAGGACTAGCGGGGAACACCGGGGAGCTGTTTTTT. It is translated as CASSLGLAGNTGELFF.

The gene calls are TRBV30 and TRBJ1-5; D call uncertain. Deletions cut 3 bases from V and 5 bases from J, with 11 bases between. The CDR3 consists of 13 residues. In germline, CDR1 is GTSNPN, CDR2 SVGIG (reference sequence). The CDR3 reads CAWSRQADQPQHF. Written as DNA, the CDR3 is TGTGCCTGGAGCAGGCAGGCCGATCAGCCCCAGCATTTT.

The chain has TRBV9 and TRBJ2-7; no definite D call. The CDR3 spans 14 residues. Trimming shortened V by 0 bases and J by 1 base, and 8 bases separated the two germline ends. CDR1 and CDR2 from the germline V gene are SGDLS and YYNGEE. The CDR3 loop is CASSVGSVSYEQYF. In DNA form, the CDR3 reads TGTGCCAGCAGCGTAGGTTCGGTATCCTACGAGCAGTACTTC.

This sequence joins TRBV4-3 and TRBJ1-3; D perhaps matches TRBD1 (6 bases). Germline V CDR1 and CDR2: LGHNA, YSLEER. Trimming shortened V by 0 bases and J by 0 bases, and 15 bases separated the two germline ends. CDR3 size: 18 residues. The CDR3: CASSQDRPGANSGNTIYF. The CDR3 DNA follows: TGCGCCAGCAGCCAAGATCGGCCAGGGGCTAACTCTGGAAACACCATATATTTT.

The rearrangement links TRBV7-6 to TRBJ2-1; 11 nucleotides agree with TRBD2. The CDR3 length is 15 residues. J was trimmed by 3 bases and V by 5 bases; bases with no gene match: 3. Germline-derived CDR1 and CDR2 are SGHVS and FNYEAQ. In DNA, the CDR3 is TGTGCCAGCAGCCCGACTAGCGGGAACTACAATGAGCAGTTCTTC. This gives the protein CASSPTSGNYNEQFF. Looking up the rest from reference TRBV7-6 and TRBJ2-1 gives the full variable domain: GAGVSQSPRYKVTKRGQDVALRCDPISGHVSLYWYRQALGQGPEFLTYFNYEAQQDKSGLPNDRFSAERPEGSISTLTIQRTEQRDSAMYRCASSPTSGNYNEQFFGPGTRLTVL.

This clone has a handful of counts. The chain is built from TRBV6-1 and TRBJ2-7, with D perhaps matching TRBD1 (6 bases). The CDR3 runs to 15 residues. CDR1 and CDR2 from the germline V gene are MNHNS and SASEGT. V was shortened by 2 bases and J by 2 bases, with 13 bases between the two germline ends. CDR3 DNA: TGTGCCAGCAGTGAACAGGACAGCGATACCTACGAGCAGTACTTC. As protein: CASSEQDSDTYEQYF.

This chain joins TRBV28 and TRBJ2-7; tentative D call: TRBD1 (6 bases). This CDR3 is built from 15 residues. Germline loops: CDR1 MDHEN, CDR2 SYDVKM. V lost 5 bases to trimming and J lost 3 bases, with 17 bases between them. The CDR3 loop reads CASSPTGWFGYEQYF. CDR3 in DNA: TGTGCCAGCAGTCCCACAGGGTGGTTTGGCTACGAGCAGTACTTC.

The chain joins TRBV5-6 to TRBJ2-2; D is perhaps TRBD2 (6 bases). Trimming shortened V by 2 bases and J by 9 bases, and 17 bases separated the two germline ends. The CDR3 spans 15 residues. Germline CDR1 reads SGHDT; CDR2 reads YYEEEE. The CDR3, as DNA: TGTGCCAGCAGCTTCCGGACTATAGCGCGTAGGGAGCTGTTTTTT. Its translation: CASSFRTIARRELFF. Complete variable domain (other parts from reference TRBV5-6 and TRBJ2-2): DAGVTQSPTHLIKTRGQQVTLRCSPKSGHDTVSWYQQALGQGPQFIFQYYEEEERQRGNFPDRFSGHQFPNYSSELNVNALLLGDSALYLCASSFRTIARRELFFGEGSRLTVL.

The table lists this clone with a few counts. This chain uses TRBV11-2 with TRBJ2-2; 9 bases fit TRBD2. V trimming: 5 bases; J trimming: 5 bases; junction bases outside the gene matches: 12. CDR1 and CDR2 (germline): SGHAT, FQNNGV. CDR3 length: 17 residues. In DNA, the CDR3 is TGTGCCAGCAGCGGAGGCCCGGGACTAGCTTTAACCGGGGAGCTGTTTTTT. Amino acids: CASSGGPGLALTGELFF.